These 14 T cell receptor beta chains were sequenced from one sample in a study of immune characterization of retroperitoneal liposarcoma. Each CDR3 protein is one row after TCRdb ran MiXCR on the PCR reads. The sample yields 8,500 to 14,000 distinct CDR3 sequences, approximately 50% seen once. What was sequenced was tumor tissue. The receptors derive from a female donor with retroperitoneal liposarcoma.

This clonotype was seen ten or more times. The chain employs TRBV6-1 and TRBJ2-3; D remains unclear. V was shortened by 5 bases and J by 3 bases, with 9 bases between the two germline ends. CDR1 MNHNS and CDR2 SASEGT come from the germline V gene. CDR3 length: 13 residues. CDR3 residues: CASSQDQTDTQYF. The CDR3 DNA sequence: TGTGCCAGCAGTCAGGACCAGACAGATACGCAGTATTTT.

J is TRBJ1-4 and V is TRBV12-3 or TRBV12-4, with 7 bases aligning to TRBD1. J was trimmed by 4 bases and V by 5 bases; bases with no gene match: 4. This CDR3 is built from 14 residues. CDR3: CASSPGQRNEKLFF. In DNA form, the CDR3 reads TGTGCCAGCAGTCCGGGACAGCGTAATGAAAAACTGTTTTTT.

Concerning this clonotype itself: An end of the junction differs from the germline gene, which may be a read error. J is TRBJ2-1 and V is TRBV11-2; 12 bases align to TRBD1. Germline loops: CDR1 SGHAT, CDR2 FQNNGV. The CDR3 covers 17 residues. CDR3 DNA sequence: TGTGCCAGCAGCTTAGATGCCCGGGACAGGGGGCAAGAGACCCAGTTATTC. Translating gives CASSLDARDRGQETQLF.

There are a few counts of this clonotype. This rearrangement joins TRBV6-1 to TRBJ2-1; D remains unclear. Germline CDR1 and CDR2: MNHNS and SASEGT. This CDR3 comprises 12 residues. Deletions cut 5 bases from V and 3 bases from J, with 5 bases between. This CDR3 reads CASSPDYNEQFF. In DNA, the CDR3 is TGTGCCAGCAGTCCTGACTACAATGAGCAGTTCTTC.

The V and J genes are TRBV12-3 or TRBV12-4 and TRBJ2-1, with 9 nucleotides matching TRBD1. The J call is in doubt because the DNA end fits TRBJ2-7 better. The CDR3 has 14 amino acids. The chain's CDR3 is CASSLVGQGSEQYF. CDR3 coding DNA: TGTGCCAGCAGTTTAGTGGGACAGGGCTCCGAGCAGTACTTC.

This clonotype turned up a few times. The chain is built from TRBV27 and TRBJ2-1, with D possibly being TRBD1 or TRBD2 (7 bases each). Judging by the DNA end, TRBJ2-7 fits better; the J call may be wrong. CDR1 and CDR2 (germline): MNHEY, SMNVEV (reference sequence). The CDR3 consists of 17 residues. CDR3 in amino acids: CASRAGAGGKPYNEQYF. Here the CDR3 DNA reads TGTGCCAGCCGGGCGGGAGCAGGGGGGAAACCTTACAATGAGCAGTACTTC.

J is TRBJ2-5 and V is TRBV27; 8 bases agree with TRBD2. This CDR3 contains 15 residues. Germline V gene data show CDR1 as MNHEY and CDR2 as SMNVEV (reference sequence). The V segment lost 3 bases and the J segment 7 bases; nucleotides outside the gene matches: 10. Here the CDR3 reads CASSFGTRGGGTQYF. The CDR3 bases are TGTGCCAGCAGTTTTGGGACTAGAGGAGGTGGGACCCAGTACTTC.

As regards this clonotype: A single base separates this from a much larger clone, so it may be a read error. The missing conserved phenylalanine or tryptophan at the end of this CDR3 makes a read error likely. The rearrangement uses TRBV27 and TRBJ2-7, with a possible D match to TRBD1 (6 bases). Trimming cost V 2 bases and J 3 bases, with 11 bases left between them. Germline CDR1 reads MNHEY; CDR2 reads SMNVEV (reference sequence). This CDR3 region has 14 residues. In DNA, the CDR3 is TGTGCCAGCAGTTTAGGCAGGGGTTTCTACGAGCAGTACTGC. Its translation: CASSLGRGFYEQYC.

The rearrangement links TRBV27 to TRBJ2-5, with a possible D match to TRBD2 (6 bases). Trimming took off 9 bases at V and 11 bases at J, with 16 bases between the two ends. The CDR3 is made up of 11 amino acids. The germline CDR1 and CDR2 sequences are MNHEY and SMNVEV (reference sequence). In DNA form, the CDR3 reads TGTGCCAGGACCGTCTCGGGGGAGCAGTACTTC. Its protein is CARTVSGEQYF.

V is TRBV11-2 and J is TRBJ2-1; 8 bases are shared with TRBD1. The J call may be wrong; the DNA end is better matched by TRBJ2-5. Germline-derived CDR1 and CDR2 are SGHAT and FQNNGV. This CDR3 comprises 15 residues. This CDR3 reads CASSLDRGRQETQYF. DNA of the CDR3: TGTGCCAGCAGCTTAGACAGGGGGCGGCAAGAGACCCAGTACTTC.

The chain links TRBV10-1 to TRBJ2-1; TRBD2 matches 14 bases. The J call could be wrong; TRBJ2-5 is a better fit for the DNA end. CDR3 length: 17 amino acids. Germline V lookup: CDR1 WNHNN, CDR2 SYGVQD (reference sequence). CDR3 amino acids: CASSESGTSGRQETQYF. The CDR3 nucleotides read TGCGCCAGCAGTGAGTCGGGGACTAGCGGGAGACAAGAGACCCAGTACTTC.

The chain is built from TRBV6-6 and TRBJ2-1; a weak D match, TRBD2 (7 bases). This CDR3 is built from 16 residues. Germline values: CDR1 MNHNY, CDR2 SVGAGI (reference sequence). Trimming cost V 6 bases and J 13 bases, with 28 bases left between them. The CDR3 nucleotides read TGTGCCAGCAGCCATAACCTGGGGGGGGGGCGGGAGACCCAGTTCTTC. This encodes CASSHNLGGGRETQFF.

In its sample, this clonotype was seen a few times. The genes are TRBV11-2 and TRBJ2-1; 8 positions match TRBD1. The J segment lost 7 bases and the V segment lost 5 bases, leaving 13 bases of the junction unmatched. The CDR3 is 16 amino acids. Germline V gene data show CDR1 as SGHAT and CDR2 as FQNNGV. The CDR3 reads CASSPSGTGRGNEQFF. CDR3 nucleotides: TGTGCCAGCAGCCCGTCCGGGACAGGAAGGGGGAATGAGCAGTTCTTC.

As regards this clonotype: Lacking the conserved final phenylalanine or tryptophan, this CDR3 likely reflects a read error. The DNA is left out, because the CDR3 cannot be placed on it with certainty; the CDR3 is given as TCRdb lists it. The rearrangement joins TRBV15 to TRBJ2-3. The CDR3 spans 23 amino acids, including both terminal residues. Germline assignment: CDR1 LNHNV and CDR2 YYDKDF (reference sequence). The CDR3: CATTTSYFCIFFFFLVDMGFLHV.